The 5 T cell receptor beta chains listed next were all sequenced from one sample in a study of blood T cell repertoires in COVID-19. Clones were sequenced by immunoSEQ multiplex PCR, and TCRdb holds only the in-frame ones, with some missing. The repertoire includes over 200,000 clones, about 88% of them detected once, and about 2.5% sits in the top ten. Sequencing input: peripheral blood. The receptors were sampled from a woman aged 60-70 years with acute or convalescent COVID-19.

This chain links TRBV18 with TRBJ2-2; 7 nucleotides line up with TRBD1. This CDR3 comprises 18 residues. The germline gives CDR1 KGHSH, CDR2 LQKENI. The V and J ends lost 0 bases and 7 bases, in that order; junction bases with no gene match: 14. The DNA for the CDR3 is TGTGCCAGCTCACCACCGACGACAGGGCCAACAAGGCTCGGGGAGCTGTTTTTT. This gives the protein CASSPPTTGPTRLGELFF. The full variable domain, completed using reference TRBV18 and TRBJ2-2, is NAGVMQNPRHLVRRRGQEARLRCSPMKGHSHVYWYRQLPEEGLKFMVYLQKENIIDESGMPKERFSAEFPKEGPSILRIQQVVRGDSAAYFCASSPPTTGPTRLGELFFGEGSRLTVL.

The CDR3: CASSQEGTSSYNEQFF. CDR3 nucleotide sequence: TGCGCCAGCAGCCAAGAGGGGACAAGTTCCTACAATGAGCAGTTCTTC. This chain connects TRBV4-3 to TRBJ2-1; maybe TRBD1 (6 bases). Trimming pared 0 bases from V and 1 base from J, leaving 10 bases between. The CDR3 is 16 amino acids. The V gene's germline CDR1 is LGHNA and CDR2 YSLEER.

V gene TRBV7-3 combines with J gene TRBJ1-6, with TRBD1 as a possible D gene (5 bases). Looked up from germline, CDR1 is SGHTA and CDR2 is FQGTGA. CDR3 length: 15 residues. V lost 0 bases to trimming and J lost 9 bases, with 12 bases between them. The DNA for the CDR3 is TGTGCCAGCAGCTTAACGGGGGGATTGAGTTCACCCCTCCACTTT. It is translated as CASSLTGGLSSPLHF. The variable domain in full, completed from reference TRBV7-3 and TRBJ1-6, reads GAGVSQTPSNKVTEKGKYVELRCDPISGHTALYWYRQSLGQGPEFLIYFQGTGAADDSGLPNDRFFAVRPEGSVSTLKIQRTERGDSAVYLCASSLTGGLSSPLHFGNGTRLTVT.

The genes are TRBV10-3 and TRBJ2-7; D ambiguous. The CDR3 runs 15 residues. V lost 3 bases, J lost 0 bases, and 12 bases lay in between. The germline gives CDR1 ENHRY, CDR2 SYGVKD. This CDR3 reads CAISENFLSSYEQYF. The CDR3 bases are TGTGCCATCAGTGAAAACTTCCTGAGCTCCTACGAGCAGTACTTC.

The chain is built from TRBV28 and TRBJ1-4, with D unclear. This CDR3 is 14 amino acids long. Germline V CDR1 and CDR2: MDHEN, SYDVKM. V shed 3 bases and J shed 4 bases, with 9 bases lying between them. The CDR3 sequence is CASSFFGNNEKLFF. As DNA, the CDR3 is TGTGCCAGCAGTTTTTTCGGGAATAATGAAAAACTGTTTTTT.